The 11 T cell receptor beta chains below all came from one sample that was sequenced in a study of regulatory T cells in long-lasting Graves disease. The time point denotes: persistent/refractory GD, antithyroid drugs over 5 years with positive TRAb. TCR sequences were obtained from RNA taken from PBMCs. CDR3-region Arm-PCR and iRepertoire HTBI primers produced the TCR beta libraries. TCRdb independently ran MiXCR on the multiplex PCR reads; one entry per CDR3 protein. The sample holds almost 350,000 distinct CDR3 sequences, roughly a fifth seen once. This sample comprised peripheral blood mononuclear cells (PBMCs), obtained when the disease was refractory, from a patient treated with antithyroid drugs. These receptors came from a female donor with Graves disease.

The chain couples TRBV9 to TRBJ1-6; D gene uncertain. This CDR3 region has 14 residues. Germline CDR1 is SGDLS and CDR2 is YYNGEE. Here the CDR3 reads CVLLRKAGDSPLHF. As DNA, the CDR3 is TGTGTCCTCCTTCGGAAAGCCGGGGATTCACCCCTCCACTTT.

This clonotype was observed a handful of times. The genes are TRBV20-1 and TRBJ2-2, with 10 bases fitting TRBD2. V lost 4 bases and J lost 0; bases outside the gene matches: 2. From germline, CDR1 is DFQATT and CDR2 SNEGSKA (reference sequence). The CDR3 is 15 residues long. CDR3 in amino acids: CSAKLAGTNTGELFF. CDR3 bases: TGCAGTGCTAAACTAGCGGGGACGAACACCGGGGAGCTGTTTTTT.

Of note for this clonotype: With a far larger clone one base away, a read error is the likely cause. This chain joins TRBV6-2 or TRBV6-3 and TRBJ2-5; the D call may be TRBD1 or TRBD2 (5 bases each). Germline CDR1 reads MNHEY; CDR2 reads SVGEGT. V lost 8 bases, J lost 9 bases, and 16 bases lay in between. This CDR3 spans 12 amino acids. CDR3 sequence: CASSSGTHAQYF. CDR3 nucleotide sequence: TGTGCCAGCTCCTCCGGGACCCATGCCCAGTACTTC.

V usage is TRBV7-9 and J usage is TRBJ1-1; the D is unclear. V lost 5 bases, J lost 1 base, and 11 bases lay in between. This CDR3 has 14 residues. CDR1 is SEHNR, CDR2 FQNEAQ, per germline (reference sequence). CDR3 residues: CASSPVGRNTEAFF. As DNA, the CDR3 is TGTGCCAGCAGCCCTGTCGGTAGGAACACTGAAGCTTTCTTT.

V gene TRBV7-9 combines with J gene TRBJ2-3; a possible D gene is TRBD2 (6 bases). The V gene's germline CDR1 is SEHNR and CDR2 FQNEAQ (reference sequence). The CDR3 extends over 13 amino acids. The V end lost 10 bases, the J end lost 5 bases, and 16 bases lay between the germline ends. The chain's CDR3 is CATVAELGDTQYF. Written as DNA, the CDR3 is TGTGCCACAGTAGCGGAGCTCGGAGATACGCAGTATTTT.

At least ten counts were recorded for this clonotype. The rearrangement links TRBV7-9 to TRBJ1-2, with 8 nucleotides matching TRBD1. CDR3 size: 14 residues. CDR1 is SEHNR and CDR2 is FQNEAQ in the germline V gene (reference sequence). The V and J ends lost 5 bases and 5 bases, in that order; junction bases with no gene match: 7. The CDR3 DNA reads as TGTGCCAGCAGCGAGACAGGGGATTCATATGGCTACACCTTC. Translation gives CASSETGDSYGYTF.

This clonotype was recorded many times. This chain uses TRBV28 with TRBJ1-6; D unclear. From germline, CDR1 is MDHEN and CDR2 SYDVKM. V lost 2 bases to trimming and J lost 13 bases, with 9 bases between them. The CDR3 extends over 12 amino acids. CDR3: CASSLVSLPLHF. CDR3 nucleotides: TGTGCCAGCAGTTTAGTATCGCTGCCCCTCCACTTT. Looking up the rest from reference TRBV28 and TRBJ1-6 gives the full variable domain: DVKVTQSSRYLVKRTGEKVFLECVQDMDHENMFWYRQDPGLGLRLIYFSYDVKMKEKGDIPEGYSVSREKKERFSLILESASTNQTSMYLCASSLVSLPLHFGNGTRLTVT.

The chain couples TRBV12-3 or TRBV12-4 to TRBJ2-1, with D possibly being TRBD2 (5 bases). Trimming stripped 3 bases from V and 9 bases from J, with 12 bases between. The CDR3 is 13 residues long. DNA of the CDR3: TGTGCCAGCAGTTTCGGGGTTAGTAGTGAGCAGTTCTTC. This codes for CASSFGVSSEQFF.

This clonotype was seen a few times. The chain uses TRBV15 and TRBJ1-5; D is uncertain. CDR1 is LNHNV and CDR2 is YYDKDF in the germline V gene (reference sequence). V lost 0 bases to trimming and J lost 5 bases, with 14 bases between them. The CDR3 contains 16 residues. The DNA for the CDR3 is TGTGCCACCAGCAGAGATAATCGGGTGTGGGATCAGCCCCAGCATTTT. Amino acids: CATSRDNRVWDQPQHF.

This clonotype turned up a few times. This may be a read error: a much more frequent sequence differs by one nucleotide. This chain links TRBV12-3 or TRBV12-4 with TRBJ2-7; tentative D call: TRBD2 (6 bases). The V gene lost 3 bases and the J gene lost 6 bases, with 9 bases spanning the gap. The CDR3 runs 12 residues. CDR3 in amino acids: CASSFIGSEQYF. The CDR3 DNA sequence: TGTGCCAGCAGTTTTATCGGGAGCGAGCAGTACTTC.

This clonotype has more than one count but fewer than ten. The chain carries TRBV5-1 and TRBJ2-3, with TRBD1 as a possible D gene (6 bases). This CDR3 is 13 amino acids long. Germline V CDR1 and CDR2: SGHRS, YFSETQ. Trimming cost V 6 bases and J 2 bases, with 10 bases left between them. The CDR3 region has the DNA TGCGCCAGCACCGGACAGCTCACAGATACGCAGTATTTT. Protein sequence: CASTGQLTDTQYF.